Below, 23 T cell receptor beta chains from the same sample are listed, as sequenced in a study of T cell responses to AZD1222 COVID-19 vaccine. The table came from immunoSEQ multiplex PCR; TCRdb's copy has only in-frame clones and leaves some out. The table has about 70,000 clones, about 83% seen once. The sequenced sample was peripheral blood, obtained on day 0 of AZD1222 vaccination. These receptors came from an adult in good health.

The chain couples TRBV19 to TRBJ1-1; D gene ambiguous. CDR1 and CDR2 from the germline V gene are LNHDA and SQIVND (reference sequence). The CDR3 runs to 13 residues. V lost 0 bases, J lost 7 bases, and 9 bases lay in between. The CDR3 nucleotides read TGTGCCAGTAGTATAGATCGCGGAGGTGAAGCTTTCTTT. Its translation: CASSIDRGGEAFF.

The rearrangement links TRBV19 to TRBJ1-2; a weak D match, TRBD1 (5 bases). Germline V gene sequence: CDR1 LNHDA, CDR2 SQIVND (reference sequence). The V end lost 0 bases, the J end lost 2 bases, and 10 bases lay between the germline ends. The CDR3 is 15 amino acids. CDR3 sequence (DNA): TGTGCCAGTAGTATAGACGCAGGGAAGAACTATGGCTACACCTTC. As protein: CASSIDAGKNYGYTF.

The chain joins TRBV28 to TRBJ2-3; no clear D gene. V was trimmed by 3 bases and J by 2 bases, leaving 9 bases between them. CDR3 length equals 14 residues. Germline CDR1 reads MDHEN; CDR2 reads SYDVKM. In DNA, the CDR3 is TGTGCCAGCAGTTTGCAGGCGAACACAGATACGCAGTATTTT. This gives the protein CASSLQANTDTQYF.

The chain recombines TRBV7-9 with TRBJ1-3; D is unclear. The germline V gene encodes CDR1 SEHNR and CDR2 FQNEAQ (reference sequence). V lost 4 bases and J 0 bases, leaving 16 bases between the germline ends. This CDR3 is built from 17 residues. CDR3: CASSSRVNLISGNTIYF. In DNA form, the CDR3 reads TGTGCCAGCAGCTCCCGGGTGAACCTTATCTCTGGAAACACCATATATTTT.

This sequence joins TRBV30 and TRBJ1-3; maybe TRBD1 (5 bases). The CDR3 is 13 residues long. Germline lookup yields CDR1 GTSNPN and CDR2 SVGIG (reference sequence). V was shortened by 8 bases and J by 2 bases, with 13 bases between the two germline ends. CDR3 loop: CASSRATGNTIYF. For the CDR3, the DNA is TGTGCCAGCTCCAGGGCAACTGGAAACACCATATATTTT.

The J gene is TRBJ2-2, the V gene TRBV5-1; perhaps TRBD2 as D (6 bases). This CDR3 is 17 amino acids long. V lost 0 bases, J lost 1 base, and 13 bases lay in between. Germline lookup yields CDR1 SGHRS and CDR2 YFSETQ. As DNA, the CDR3 is TGCGCCAGCAGCTTGGCCTGGACGGGGGAGAACACCGGGGAGCTGTTTTTT. This gives the protein CASSLAWTGENTGELFF.

The chain recombines TRBV6-1 with TRBJ2-3; TRBD2 matches at 12 bases. Per the germline V gene, CDR1 is MNHNS and CDR2 is SASEGT. The ends lost 4 bases at V and 7 bases at J; junction bases unmatched: 12. The CDR3 consists of 17 residues. The CDR3 nucleotides read TGTGCCAGCAGTGTCTCAGGCCTAGCGGGGGGGGTGAATACGCAGTATTTT. This gives the protein CASSVSGLAGGVNTQYF.

This clone turned up a few times. The V gene is TRBV30, the J gene TRBJ1-6, with D possibly TRBD1 on 5 matching bases. The V and J ends lost 6 bases and 0 bases respectively, with 6 bases between them. The CDR3 is 13 amino acids. Germline V CDR1 and CDR2: GTSNPN, SVGIG (reference sequence). CDR3 DNA: TGTGCCTGCGGGGGCTCCTATAATTCACCCCTCCACTTT. Residues: CACGGSYNSPLHF.

The chain recombines TRBV3-1 (or the pseudogene TRBV3-2) with TRBJ2-3; D possibly matches TRBD1 or TRBD2 (5 bases each). The CDR3 spans 14 residues. V was shortened by 3 bases and J by 0 bases, with 7 bases between the two germline ends. The germline gives CDR1 LGHDT, CDR2 YNNKEL (reference sequence). This CDR3 is CASSQGRSTDTQYF. The CDR3 DNA reads as TGTGCCAGCAGCCAGGGACGGAGCACAGATACGCAGTATTTT.

CDR3 sequence: CASGGGANEKLFF. The CDR3 coding sequence is TGTGCCTCAGGGGGAGGGGCTAATGAAAAACTGTTTTTT. The chain joins TRBV28 to TRBJ1-4; 7 nucleotides agree with TRBD1. After removal of 11 bases from V and 3 bases from J, the junction contained 6 bases not matched to a gene. CDR1 and CDR2 (germline): MDHEN, SYDVKM. There are 13 residues in the CDR3.

In this sample, this clone turned up once. The chain joins TRBV2 to TRBJ1-1; 8 nucleotides match TRBD1. The CDR3 is 14 amino acids. Germline CDR1 and CDR2: SNHLY and FYNNEI. The CDR3 DNA is TGTGCTTGCGGGCAGGGGGCTCTGAACACTGAAGCTTTCTTT. This translates into CACGQGALNTEAFF.

The V call is TRBV7-2, the J call TRBJ1-1; D is perhaps TRBD1 (6 bases). The V gene's germline CDR1 is SGHTA and CDR2 FQGNSA. V lost 3 bases to trimming and J lost 2 bases, with 13 bases between them. This CDR3 has 15 amino acids. CDR3 protein: CASSFLRGGNTEAFF. The CDR3 region has the DNA TGTGCCAGCAGCTTTTTGCGAGGGGGAAACACTGAAGCTTTCTTT. Drawing the rest from reference TRBV7-2 and TRBJ1-1, the complete variable domain is GAGVSQSPSNKVTEKGKDVELRCDPISGHTALYWYRQSLGQGLEFLIYFQGNSAPDKSGLPSDRFSAERTGGSVSTLTIQRTQQEDSAVYLCASSFLRGGNTEAFFGQGTRLTVV.

V gene TRBV7-9 combines with J gene TRBJ2-7; a weak D match, TRBD1 (6 bases). The CDR3 covers 16 residues. Germline CDR1 is SEHNR and CDR2 is FQNEAQ (reference sequence). Trimming stripped 4 bases from V and 4 bases from J, with 20 bases between. Here the CDR3 reads CASSSNRVSRPYEQYF. CDR3 bases: TGTGCCAGCAGCTCCAACAGGGTTAGCCGGCCTTACGAGCAGTACTTC. The full variable domain, rest sourced from reference TRBV7-9 and TRBJ2-7, is DTGVSQNPRHKITKRGQNVTFRCDPISEHNRLYWYRQTLGQGPEFLTYFQNEAQLEKSRLLSDRFSAERPKGSFSTLEIQRTEQGDSAMYLCASSSNRVSRPYEQYFGPGTRLTVT.

The chain employs TRBV7-2 and TRBJ1-2; D gene unclear. Germline CDR1 reads SGHTA; CDR2 reads FQGNSA. CDR3 length: 13 amino acids. Trimming left V 8 bases short and J 4 bases short, with 14 bases between. The CDR3 here is CASATAGPYGYTF. The CDR3 coding sequence is TGTGCCAGCGCCACGGCAGGACCCTATGGCTACACCTTC.

The genes are TRBV27 and TRBJ2-1, with TRBD1 identical over 7 bases. Unmatched junction bases numbered 5, after V lost 6 bases and J lost 0 bases. The CDR3 covers 15 residues. CDR1 is MNHEY and CDR2 is SMNVEV in the germline V gene (reference sequence). In nucleotides, the CDR3 is TGTGCCAGCAGCGAGACAGGGAGCTCCTACAATGAGCAGTTCTTC. It yields the protein CASSETGSSYNEQFF.

J is TRBJ1-5 and V is TRBV19, with TRBD1 matching over 7 bases. Germline-derived CDR1 and CDR2 are LNHDA and SQIVND (reference sequence). This CDR3 is 16 amino acids long. Germline trimming cut 8 bases from V and 0 bases from J; bases unmatched to any gene: 10. Here the CDR3 reads CASSGDRTYSNQPQHF. Here the CDR3 DNA reads TGTGCCAGTTCGGGGGACAGAACCTATAGCAATCAGCCCCAGCATTTT.

A few counts support this clone. The J gene is TRBJ2-5, the V gene TRBV28; TRBD2 agrees at 13 bases. Germline V gene data show CDR1 as MDHEN and CDR2 as SYDVKM. CDR3 length equals 19 residues. The V segment lost 3 bases and the J segment 4 bases; nucleotides outside the gene matches: 14. The CDR3 reads CASSFGQTSGGYTGETQYF. CDR3 DNA sequence: TGTGCCAGCAGTTTCGGTCAGACTAGCGGGGGGTATACTGGAGAGACCCAGTACTTC.

The chain recombines TRBV5-5 with TRBJ1-6, with D unclear. V lost 0 bases and J lost 3, with 7 bases in between. Germline V gives CDR1 SGHKS, CDR2 YYEKEE (reference sequence). This CDR3 region has 15 residues. CDR3 sequence reads: CASSLGGYYNSPLHF. CDR3 sequence (DNA): TGTGCCAGCAGCTTGGGAGGGTACTATAATTCACCCCTCCACTTT. The full variable domain, rest sourced from reference TRBV5-5 and TRBJ1-6, is DAGVTQSPTHLIKTRGQQVTLRCSPISGHKSVSWYQQVLGQGPQFIFQYYEKEERGRGNFPDRFSARQFPNYSSELNVNALLLGDSALYLCASSLGGYYNSPLHFGNGTRLTVT.

The chain combines TRBV27 with TRBJ1-2; TRBD1 matches 8 bases. The length of the CDR3 is 16 residues. CDR1 and CDR2 from the germline V gene are MNHEY and SMNVEV (reference sequence). V trimming: 5 bases; J trimming: 8 bases; junction bases outside the gene matches: 16. This chain's CDR3 is CASSPEGGRTGLGYTF. In DNA, the CDR3 is TGTGCCAGCAGTCCTGAGGGGGGGCGGACAGGGTTGGGCTACACCTTC.

The chain carries TRBV11-3 and TRBJ2-2; TRBD2 might be the D (6 bases). V shed 0 bases and J shed 4 bases, with 6 bases lying between them. The CDR3 has 14 residues. The germline CDR1 and CDR2 sequences are SGHNT and YENEEA. This CDR3 reads CASSLETSTGELFF. CDR3 DNA: TGTGCCAGCAGCTTAGAGACTAGCACCGGGGAGCTGTTTTTT.

The V and J genes are TRBV2 and TRBJ1-1, with D tentatively TRBD1 (5 bases). V was shortened by 8 bases and J by 5 bases, with 18 bases between the two germline ends. The CDR3 is 14 amino acids. The germline CDR1 and CDR2 sequences are SNHLY and FYNNEI. The CDR3 DNA reads TGTGCCAGCCGGAGGACAAGGGCCGATACTGAAGCTTTCTTT. As protein: CASRRTRADTEAFF.

This clone was seen more than once but under ten times. V and J are TRBV4-3 and TRBJ2-3; the D is unclear. CDR1 is LGHNA, CDR2 YSLEER, per germline. The CDR3 has 14 amino acids. Trimming removed 0 bases at V and 5 bases at J, with 9 bases between. The CDR3 DNA reads as TGCGCCAGCAGCCAAGATGTCCAGGTAGATACGCAGTATTTT. Amino acid sequence: CASSQDVQVDTQYF.

This clone was detected only once. V is TRBV27 and J is TRBJ2-1; 8 nucleotides match TRBD2. J was trimmed by 15 bases and V by 4 bases; bases with no gene match: 8. CDR3 length: 12 amino acids. CDR1 and CDR2 from the germline V gene are MNHEY and SMNVEV (reference sequence). CDR3 DNA sequence: TGTGCCAGCAGTTCAGGGACTAGTTTGGCGTTCTTC. It codes for CASSSGTSLAFF.